Each of the 19 T cell receptor beta chains below was sequenced from the same sample in a study of blood T cell repertoires in COVID-19 (dated by TCRdb to 2020 to 2021). The protocol used for the library was the immunoSEQ multiplex PCR assay. TCRdb limited this immuneACCESS table to in-frame rearrangements with V and J called. A share of clones is missing; checked studies link under half to unresolved V genes, and the rest is unexplained. In all, the sample holds a few hundred thousand clones, and roughly 87% of those were seen once. 2.5% to 3% of the sample rests with the top ten. Material: PBMCs or T cells enriched from blood (not recorded which). All receptors derive from a woman aged 25 to 39 who had recovered from COVID-19.

V gene TRBV29-1 combines with J gene TRBJ2-7, with D maybe TRBD1 (5 bases). Trimming took 3 bases from V and 0 from J, leaving 9 bases between them. Germline CDR1 SQVTM, CDR2 ANQGSEA. There are 13 residues in the CDR3. The DNA of the CDR3 is TGCAGCGTTGATTCAGGGCCCTCCTACGAGCAGTACTTC. This sequence encodes CSVDSGPSYEQYF.

The J gene is TRBJ1-3, the V gene TRBV7-2, with no clear D. Trimming cost V 1 base and J 0 bases, with 13 bases left between them. The length of the CDR3 is 17 residues. Germline V gene data show CDR1 as SGHTA and CDR2 as FQGNSA. CDR3 in amino acids: CASSLVTPSFSGNTIYF. In DNA form, the CDR3 reads TGTGCCAGCAGCTTAGTTACTCCAAGCTTCTCTGGAAACACCATATATTTT.

This sequence joins TRBV18 and TRBJ2-7, with D uncertain. The CDR3 has 13 residues. Germline-derived CDR1 and CDR2 are KGHSH and LQKENI. Trimming took 2 bases from V and 1 from J, leaving 6 bases between them. CDR3 region: CASSPSESYEQYF. For the CDR3, the DNA is TGTGCCAGCTCACCAAGCGAGTCCTACGAGCAGTACTTC.

V is TRBV2 and J is TRBJ1-2; possibly TRBD1 for D (5 bases). This CDR3 has 17 amino acids. Trimming stripped 10 bases from V and 1 base from J, with 25 bases between. Germline assignment: CDR1 SNHLY and CDR2 FYNNEI. CDR3 region: CAILLGGATTVNYGYTF. DNA of the CDR3: TGTGCCATCCTATTGGGAGGGGCGACGACCGTTAACTATGGCTACACCTTC.

The rearrangement links TRBV7-6 to TRBJ2-1; TRBD1 agrees at 9 bases. In germline, CDR1 is SGHVS, CDR2 FNYEAQ. The junction had 13 bases not matched to a gene; V was cut back by 5 bases and J by 8 bases. This CDR3 has 16 residues. The CDR3 region is CASSPLQGASGDEQFF. The DNA of the CDR3 is TGTGCCAGCAGCCCTCTACAGGGGGCCAGTGGGGATGAGCAGTTCTTC.

The chain links TRBV9 to TRBJ2-3, with TRBD2 matching 8 bases. The CDR3 has 15 residues. V lost 4 bases, J lost 2 bases, and 6 bases stayed unmatched. The germline CDR1 and CDR2 sequences are SGDLS and YYNGEE. CDR3 sequence: CASSNSGGYTDTQYF. The CDR3 bases are TGTGCCAGCAGCAACTCGGGAGGGTACACAGATACGCAGTATTTT.

This clone was picked up a small number of times. The chain recombines TRBV19 with TRBJ1-1, with 8 bases aligning to TRBD1. Germline V gene sequence: CDR1 LNHDA, CDR2 SQIVND (reference sequence). This CDR3 has 15 amino acids. V lost 3 bases and J lost 3; bases outside the gene matches: 6. As DNA, the CDR3 is TGTGCCAGTAGTATCCAGGGGGCGTATGACACTGAAGCTTTCTTT. Its protein product is CASSIQGAYDTEAFF.

This clone was counted a few times. The gene calls are TRBV3-1 (or the pseudogene TRBV3-2) and TRBJ1-1; perhaps TRBD1 as D (5 bases). The CDR3 spans 15 residues. The V and J ends lost 3 bases and 1 base respectively, with 12 bases between them. The germline V gene encodes CDR1 LGHDT and CDR2 YNNKEL (reference sequence). Here the CDR3 reads CASSHSDTGNTEAFF. CDR3 bases: TGTGCCAGCAGCCATTCCGATACAGGGAACACTGAAGCTTTCTTT.

The rearrangement joins TRBV7-9 to TRBJ2-7, with D possibly matching TRBD1 (5 bases). This CDR3 comprises 14 residues. Trimming removed 4 bases at V and 2 bases at J, with 12 bases between. The germline V gene has CDR1 SEHNR and CDR2 FQNEAQ (reference sequence). CDR3 DNA sequence: TGTGCCAGCAGCTCCGGACACCTCCCCTACGAGCAGTACTTC. The encoded protein is CASSSGHLPYEQYF.

The CDR3 is CASSQGQRGPFTGELFF. Here the CDR3 DNA reads TGCGCCAGCAGCCAAGGGCAGCGGGGGCCGTTTACCGGGGAGCTGTTTTTT. J is TRBJ2-2 and V is TRBV4-1; 8 bases match TRBD2. Germline CDR1 and CDR2: MGHRA and YSYEKL. The CDR3 runs 17 residues. V lost 1 base and J lost 5; bases outside the gene matches: 9.

This chain joins TRBV11-3 and TRBJ1-1, with TRBD1 as a possible D gene (5 bases). V shed 8 bases and J shed 3 bases, with 13 bases lying between them. Looked up from germline, CDR1 is SGHNT and CDR2 is YENEEA. The CDR3 totals 13 residues. The CDR3 reads CASSTGEYTEAFF. DNA of the CDR3: TGTGCCAGCTCGACGGGGGAGTACACTGAAGCTTTCTTT. The entire variable domain, with the rest obtained from reference TRBV11-3 and TRBJ1-1, is as follows: EAGVVQSPRYKIIEKKQPVAFWCNPISGHNTLYWYLQNLGQGPELLIRYENEEAVDDSQLPKDRFSAERLKGVDSTLKIQPAELGDSAVYLCASSTGEYTEAFFGQGTRLTVV.

The rearrangement joins TRBV5-5 to TRBJ1-5; 10 bases line up with TRBD1. This CDR3 spans 15 amino acids. Per germline, CDR1 SGHKS and CDR2 YYEKEE (reference sequence). Trimming removed 3 bases from V and 6 bases from J; junction bases left unmatched: 6. The CDR3, as DNA: TGTGCCAGCAGCTCCGACAGGGGGCTAGGTCAGCCCCAGCATTTT. Residues: CASSSDRGLGQPQHF.

This CDR3 reads CASNLAGALYNEQFF. The CDR3 DNA is TGTGCCAGCAACCTAGCGGGGGCGCTTTACAATGAGCAGTTCTTC. The chain links TRBV9 to TRBJ2-1; 10 bases are shared with TRBD2. J gave up 4 bases and V 6 bases, and 7 bases lay outside the gene matches. The CDR3 length is 15 residues. Germline V gene sequence: CDR1 SGDLS, CDR2 YYNGEE.

This chain links TRBV27 with TRBJ1-2; no definite D call. The V and J ends lost 3 bases and 8 bases respectively, with 13 bases between them. The CDR3 has 13 amino acids. In germline, CDR1 is MNHEY, CDR2 SMNVEV (reference sequence). The CDR3 reads CASSFGNGEGYTF. The CDR3, as DNA: TGTGCCAGCAGTTTCGGCAACGGGGAGGGCTACACCTTC.

The chain is built from TRBV21-1 and TRBJ1-6; the tabulated D call, TRBD1, remains unverified against the DNA. TRBV21-1 is recorded as a pseudogene. The CDR3 has 15 residues. CDR3 amino acids: CASSPQFDRLPPLHF. The CDR3 DNA is TGTGCCAGCAGCCCCCAATTCGACAGGTTGCCACCCCTCCACTTT.

This chain links TRBV2 with TRBJ1-5, with 8 positions matching TRBD1. The CDR3 is made up of 14 amino acids. Germline V gene data show CDR1 as SNHLY and CDR2 as FYNNEI. Unmatched junction bases numbered 6, after V lost 6 bases and J lost 5 bases. The CDR3 DNA is TGTGCCAGCAGCGGGAACAGGGGGGATCAGCCCCAGCATTTT. Translating gives CASSGNRGDQPQHF. The full variable domain, completed using reference TRBV2 and TRBJ1-5, is EPEVTQTPSHQVTQMGQEVILRCVPISNHLYFYWYRQILGQKVEFLVSFYNNEISEKSEIFDDQFSVERPDGSNFTLKIRSTKLEDSAMYFCASSGNRGDQPQHFGDGTRLSIL.

V and J are TRBV7-9 and TRBJ1-1, with D unresolved. With 1 base removed from V and 0 bases from J, the gap between germline ends came to 9 bases. CDR1 is SEHNR, CDR2 FQNEAQ, per germline (reference sequence). The CDR3 contains 15 residues. Here the CDR3 DNA reads TGTGCCAGCAGCTTAGACGGTCGAGTGAACACTGAAGCTTTCTTT. This encodes CASSLDGRVNTEAFF.

The chain links TRBV11-2 to TRBJ2-5, with 9 nucleotides matching TRBD1. V gave up 6 bases and J gave up 3 bases; unmatched junction bases: 5. Germline CDR1 is SGHAT and CDR2 is FQNNGV. This CDR3 region has 14 residues. This chain's CDR3 is CASSSGTGKETQYF. DNA for the CDR3: TGTGCCAGCAGTTCAGGGACAGGGAAAGAGACCCAGTACTTC.

This chain links TRBV27 with TRBJ1-5; 7 nucleotides agree with TRBD1. Germline V gene lookup returns CDR1 MNHEY and CDR2 SMNVEV (reference sequence). The CDR3 runs to 15 residues. J was trimmed by 1 base and V by 6 bases; bases with no gene match: 6. CDR3 in amino acids: CASRSGGVSNQPQHF. The CDR3 DNA is TGTGCCAGCAGATCAGGGGGTGTGAGCAATCAGCCCCAGCATTTT.